This T cell receptor (beta chain) was recorded in a study of CD8 T cells in Susac syndrome. The RNA input was about 0.5 to 1 ug, and it was reverse transcribed with random hexamers. An immunoSEQ multiplex PCR generated amplified TCR beta CDR3 products spanning 54 Vbeta and 13 Jbeta. TCRdb analysed the immunoSEQ multiplex PCR reads with MiXCR anew, one entry per CDR3 protein. The sample lists roughly 200,000 distinct CDR3 sequences, around 95% seen once, with around 0.09% in the top ten. The CDR3 is 13 residues long. CDR1 SGHAT and CDR2 FQDESV come from the germline V gene (reference sequence). The V end was cut by 1 base, the J end by 4 bases, with 5 bases between.

The sample taken for sequencing was CD4+ T cells from PBMCs. This chain connects TRBV11-1 to TRBJ2-1; D remains ambiguous. The receptor comes from a human donor with multiple sclerosis. The CDR3 bases are TGTGCCAGCAGCTTAGAAGAATACAATGAGCAGTTCTTC. It is translated as CASSLEEYNEQFF.